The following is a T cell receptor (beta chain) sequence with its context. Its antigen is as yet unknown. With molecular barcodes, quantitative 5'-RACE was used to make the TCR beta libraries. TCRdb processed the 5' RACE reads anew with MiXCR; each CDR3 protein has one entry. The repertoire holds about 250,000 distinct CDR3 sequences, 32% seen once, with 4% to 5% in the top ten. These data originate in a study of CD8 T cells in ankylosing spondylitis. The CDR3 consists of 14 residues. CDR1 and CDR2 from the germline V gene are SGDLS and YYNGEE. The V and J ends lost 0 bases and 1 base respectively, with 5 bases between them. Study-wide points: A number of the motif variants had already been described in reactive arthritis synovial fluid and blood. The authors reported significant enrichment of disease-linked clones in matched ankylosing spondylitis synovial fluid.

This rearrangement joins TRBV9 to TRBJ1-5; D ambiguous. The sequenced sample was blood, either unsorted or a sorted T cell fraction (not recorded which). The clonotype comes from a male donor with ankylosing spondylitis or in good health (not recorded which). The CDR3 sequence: CASSVGQSNQPQHF. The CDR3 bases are TGTGCCAGCAGCGTAGGGCAGAGCAATCAGCCCCAGCATTTT.